A single sample gave rise to the 15 T cell receptor beta chains below, sequenced in a study of memory CD8 T cells in hepatitis C reinfection (dated by TCRdb to about 2017). The label giving this sample's time point can be read as: late/post reinfection, 12 to 24 weeks after detection. Sorted cells were sequenced directly ex vivo, without in vitro expansion prior to TCR sequencing. Library preparation used the immunoSEQ multiplex PCR assay. Drawn from immuneACCESS, this table holds only the in-frame rearrangements with V and J called that TCRdb kept. Clones are partly lost; checked studies trace under half to an unresolved V gene and leave the rest unexplained. This sample gives 45,000 to 50,000 clones in total; approximately 92% of them show up just once. The top ten hold 0.72% of the sample. Sequencing input: naive CD8+ T cells sorted from blood. The meaning of the sample's cell subset or site label: total naive CD8+CD45RO- T cells. These receptors were taken from a man aged 18 to 30 with hepatitis C virus infection.

DNA of the CDR3: TGTGCCAGCAGCTCCACCGGGACTAGCGTCGGCGAGCAGTTCTTC. It encodes CASSSTGTSVGEQFF. This chain connects TRBV7-9 to TRBJ2-1; 10 bases map to TRBD2. The CDR3 contains 15 residues. Trimming took 4 bases from V and 10 from J; bases not matched to a gene: 10. The V gene's germline CDR1 is SEHNR and CDR2 FQNEAQ (reference sequence).

This chain connects TRBV28 to TRBJ1-1; D call uncertain. V was cut by 5 bases and J by 8 bases, with 18 bases left in between. Germline CDR1 is MDHEN and CDR2 is SYDVKM. The CDR3 has 14 residues. This CDR3 reads CASSRDREGIEAFF. Here the CDR3 DNA reads TGTGCCAGCAGTCGCGACCGGGAAGGTATCGAAGCTTTCTTT.

The rearrangement uses TRBV27 and TRBJ1-1; a possible D gene is TRBD1 (6 bases). Trimming removed 2 bases from V and 6 bases from J, with 13 bases in between. CDR1 is MNHEY, CDR2 SMNVEV, per germline (reference sequence). CDR3 size: 14 residues. The CDR3 loop reads CASSLGTGRAEAFF. CDR3 nucleotides: TGTGCCAGCAGTTTAGGTACAGGGAGGGCTGAAGCTTTCTTT.

This clone occurred a few times. The chain recombines TRBV5-6 with TRBJ1-5; D unclear. With 2 bases removed from V and 0 bases from J, the gap between germline ends came to 9 bases. Germline lookup yields CDR1 SGHDT and CDR2 YYEEEE. This CDR3 is built from 15 residues. The CDR3 reads CASSFGLNSNQPQHF. The CDR3 nucleotides are TGTGCCAGCAGCTTCGGTCTCAATAGCAATCAGCCCCAGCATTTT.

This clone was detected only once. The chain has TRBV10-1 and TRBJ2-7, with a possible D match to TRBD1 (5 bases). This CDR3 comprises 12 residues. Germline-derived CDR1 and CDR2 are WNHNN and SYGVQD (reference sequence). V was trimmed by 8 bases and J by 4 bases, leaving 12 bases between them. CDR3 nucleotides: TGCGCCAGCCTAGGACACATGTACGAGCAGTACTTC. As protein: CASLGHMYEQYF.

V usage is TRBV27 and J usage is TRBJ1-6; a weak D match, TRBD1 (6 bases). With 6 bases removed from V and 6 bases from J, the gap between germline ends came to 15 bases. The CDR3 extends over 15 amino acids. Germline V gene sequence: CDR1 MNHEY, CDR2 SMNVEV (reference sequence). The CDR3: CASRGIGQINSPLHF. DNA for the CDR3: TGTGCCAGCAGGGGGATCGGACAGATTAATTCACCCCTCCACTTT.

The V gene is TRBV28, the J gene TRBJ2-7; D unclear. This CDR3 region has 13 residues. Germline V gene data show CDR1 as MDHEN and CDR2 as SYDVKM. V was clipped by 3 bases and J by 1 base, with 7 bases between them. CDR3 sequence: CASSFDGSYEQYF. The CDR3 DNA reads TGTGCCAGCAGTTTTGACGGGTCCTACGAGCAGTACTTC.

This chain joins TRBV6-1 and TRBJ1-2; 9 bases match TRBD1. CDR3 length: 13 amino acids. The germline gives CDR1 MNHNS, CDR2 SASEGT. V trimming: 6 bases; J trimming: 8 bases; junction bases outside the gene matches: 7. CDR3 residues: CASSPGQGGGYTF. The CDR3 coding sequence is TGTGCCAGCAGCCCGGGACAGGGTGGCGGCTACACCTTC.

The genes are TRBV6-1 and TRBJ1-6; weak D call: TRBD1 (6 bases). V was trimmed by 1 base and J by 5 bases, leaving 9 bases between them. The CDR3 is 15 amino acids. CDR1 is MNHNS and CDR2 is SASEGT in the germline V gene. The CDR3 DNA sequence: TGTGCCAGCAGTGAAGGTACAGGGAATAATTCACCCCTCCACTTT. As protein: CASSEGTGNNSPLHF.

The chain carries TRBV6-5 and TRBJ1-1, with D uncertain. Per germline, CDR1 MNHEY and CDR2 SVGAGI. This CDR3 is 13 amino acids long. The V and J ends lost 6 bases and 5 bases respectively, with 13 bases between them. CDR3 amino acids: CASRRAERTEAFF. Here the CDR3 DNA reads TGTGCCAGCAGACGGGCCGAGCGGACTGAAGCTTTCTTT.

This chain links TRBV27 with TRBJ2-7; 8 nucleotides align to TRBD1. With 3 bases clipped from V and 5 bases from J, the junction kept 6 bases outside the gene matches. Germline V gene data show CDR1 as MNHEY and CDR2 as SMNVEV (reference sequence). The CDR3 loop spans 14 amino acids. CDR3 protein: CASSLGQGADEQYF. The DNA of the CDR3 is TGTGCCAGCAGTTTGGGGCAGGGGGCTGACGAGCAGTACTTC.

This clone was counted a single time. The V gene is TRBV5-6, the J gene TRBJ2-1; D gene uncertain. The V end was cut by 0 bases, the J end by 0 bases, with 4 bases between. The CDR3 loop spans 14 amino acids. Germline CDR1 is SGHDT and CDR2 is YYEEEE. CDR3 nucleotide sequence: TGTGCCAGCAGCTTGGGGAGCTCCTACAATGAGCAGTTCTTC. Protein product: CASSLGSSYNEQFF.

This clone was detected only once. A junction boundary mismatches the germline segment, possibly from a read error. The V gene is TRBV5-1, the J gene TRBJ2-7; D is undetermined. The CDR3 is made up of 14 amino acids. Germline CDR1 reads SGHRS; CDR2 reads YFSETQ. CDR3 amino acids: CVSSEALSSYEQYF. The CDR3 coding sequence is TGCGTCAGCAGCGAAGCGCTAAGCTCCTACGAGCAGTACTTC.

This chain uses TRBV6-5 with TRBJ2-1; possible D gene TRBD1, 6 bases. V was pared by 6 bases and J by 3 bases, with 12 bases between. The CDR3 has 14 residues. Per the germline V gene, CDR1 is MNHEY and CDR2 is SVGAGI. The CDR3 is CASRGAGDYNEQFF. CDR3 sequence (DNA): TGTGCCAGCAGGGGGGCAGGGGACTACAATGAGCAGTTCTTC.

The gene calls are TRBV4-1 and TRBJ2-7; 7 positions agree with TRBD1. Germline-derived CDR1 and CDR2 are MGHRA and YSYEKL. Trimming took 0 bases from V and 3 from J; bases not matched to a gene: 5. The CDR3 consists of 15 residues. CDR3 region: CASSQDWNRGYEQYF. In DNA form, the CDR3 reads TGCGCCAGCAGCCAAGATTGGAACAGGGGCTACGAGCAGTACTTC.